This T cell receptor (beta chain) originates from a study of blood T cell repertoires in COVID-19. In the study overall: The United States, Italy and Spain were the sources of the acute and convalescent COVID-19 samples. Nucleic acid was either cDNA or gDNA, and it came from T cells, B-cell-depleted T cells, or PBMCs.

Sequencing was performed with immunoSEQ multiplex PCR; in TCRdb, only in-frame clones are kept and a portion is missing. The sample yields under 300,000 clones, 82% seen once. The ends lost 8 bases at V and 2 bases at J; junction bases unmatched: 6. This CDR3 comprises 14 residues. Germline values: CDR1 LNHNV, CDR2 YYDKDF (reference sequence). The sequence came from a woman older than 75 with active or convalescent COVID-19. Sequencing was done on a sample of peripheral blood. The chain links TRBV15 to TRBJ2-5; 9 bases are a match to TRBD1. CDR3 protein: CATRRDRVQETQYF. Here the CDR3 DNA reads TGTGCCACCCGCCGGGACAGGGTGCAAGAGACCCAGTACTTC. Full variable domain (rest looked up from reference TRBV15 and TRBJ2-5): DAMVIQNPRYQVTQFGKPVTLSCSQTLNHNVMYWYQQKSSQAPKLLFHYYDKDFNNEADTPDNFQSRRPNTSFCFLDIRSPGLGDTAMYLCATRRDRVQETQYFGPGTRLLVL.